The next 7 T cell receptor beta chains were all read from a single sample in a study of blood T cell repertoires in COVID-19. The table came from immunoSEQ multiplex PCR; TCRdb's copy has only in-frame clones and leaves some out. This sample yields about 280,000 clones, of which 85% are seen a single time; 5.1% belongs to the top ten. The source material was peripheral blood. The receptor source for this set is a man over 45 with active or convalescent COVID-19.

With regard to this clone: The CDR3 does not end in the conserved phenylalanine or tryptophan, so this is likely a read error. No DNA is shown, since the ends of the CDR3 on it are uncertain; the CDR3 is the one TCRdb lists. The chain uses TRBV6-5 and TRBJ2-7; the D call in the table, TRBD2, was not verified against the DNA. The germline gives CDR1 MNHEY, CDR2 SVGAGI. The CDR3 spans 13 amino acids, including both terminal residues. CDR3 protein: CASSYPARALAAQ.

The chain links TRBV9 to TRBJ2-5, with D perhaps matching TRBD2 (6 bases). CDR1 and CDR2 (germline): SGDLS, YYNGEE. V was cut by 0 bases and J by 7 bases, with 13 bases left in between. This CDR3 region has 14 residues. Written as DNA, the CDR3 is TGTGCCAGCAGCGTAGCACCGGCTAGCGCGACCCAGTACTTC. It encodes CASSVAPASATQYF.

The chain carries TRBV30 and TRBJ2-1, with 8 nucleotides matching TRBD2. Losses at the gene ends were 3 bases for V and 3 bases for J; bases not matched to a gene: 7. CDR1 and CDR2 (germline): GTSNPN, SVGIG (reference sequence). The CDR3 is made up of 15 amino acids. The CDR3 region is CAWSHGLAYYNEQFF. As DNA, the CDR3 is TGTGCCTGGAGCCACGGACTAGCCTACTACAATGAGCAGTTCTTC.

The sample holds a few counts of this clone. The V and J genes are TRBV27 and TRBJ1-2; D is possibly TRBD1 (6 bases). CDR1 MNHEY and CDR2 SMNVEV come from the germline V gene (reference sequence). This CDR3 contains 13 residues. Trimming left V 5 bases short and J 7 bases short, with 14 bases between. CDR3 in amino acids: CASSTRGAFGYTF. The CDR3 coding sequence is TGTGCCAGCAGTACCAGGGGCGCATTTGGCTACACCTTC.

This clone has only a few counts. The genes are TRBV7-8 and TRBJ2-1; 10 nucleotides agree with TRBD2. Germline loops: CDR1 SGHVS, CDR2 FQNEAQ. The CDR3 covers 17 residues. After removal of 5 bases from V and 4 bases from J, the junction contained 11 bases not matched to a gene. The CDR3 reads CASSRAAGGGTYNEQFF. In nucleotides, the CDR3 is TGTGCCAGCAGCCGTGCAGCGGGAGGGGGGACTTACAATGAGCAGTTCTTC.

The V gene is TRBV12-5, the J gene TRBJ2-3; weak D call: TRBD1 (6 bases). Looked up from germline, CDR1 is LGHNT and CDR2 is FRNRAP. The CDR3 sequence is 16 residues long. Trimming stripped 7 bases from V and 3 bases from J, with 20 bases between. In DNA form, the CDR3 reads TGTGCTAGTGCCCATCCCCTAGGGGGTCCTACAGATACGCAGTATTTT. Amino acid sequence: CASAHPLGGPTDTQYF.

This chain joins TRBV30 and TRBJ2-1, with TRBD2 identical over 11 bases. Unmatched junction bases numbered 4, after V lost 0 bases and J lost 0 bases. The CDR3 spans 17 residues. In germline, CDR1 is GTSNPN, CDR2 SVGIG (reference sequence). This CDR3 is CAWSVGLAGGSYNEQFF. The CDR3 region has the DNA TGTGCCTGGAGTGTGGGCCTAGCGGGAGGCTCCTACAATGAGCAGTTCTTC.